This T cell receptor beta chain appears in the sequencing data of a study of shared clonotypes between healthy human individuals. About the research overall: Three plates were used per donor for CD4 naive, three for CD4 memory, two for CD8 naive and one for CD8 memory.

Method: immunoSEQ multiplex PCR; TCRdb's copy keeps in-frame clones and lacks some. The sample carries approximately 1.5 million clones, approximately 98.5% recorded once. In the case of this clone: Antigen unknown.

Findings of the study overall: Compared with clonotypes that all four donors shared, non-shared clonotypes had lower generation probabilities. There were few donors, and this limited the genetic and exposure-history diversity represented.

The CDR3 is made up of 14 amino acids. Germline trimming cut 0 bases from V and 4 bases from J; bases unmatched to any gene: 3. Germline loops: CDR1 SEHNR, CDR2 FQNEAQ (reference sequence). This clonotype originated in a man between 25 and 39 years old in good health. Sequences were obtained from naive CD4+ T cells sorted from blood. Subset meaning: CD45RA+ positively selected. The chain has TRBV7-9 and TRBJ2-7; 7 bases agree with TRBD1. The DNA for the CDR3 is TGTGCCAGCAGCTTAGCTGGGACAGCATACGAGCAGTACTTC. This sequence encodes CASSLAGTAYEQYF.